The 32 T cell receptor beta chains given below trace back to one sample, sequenced in a study of T cells in Graves' hyperthyroidism and ophthalmopathy. There were TCR beta CDR3 regions amplified from RNA transcripts. With the HTBI primer set, the TCR CDR3 went through a first round of RT-PCR. One entry per CDR3 protein results from TCRdb running MiXCR on the multiplex PCR reads. In the table there are approximately 590,000 distinct CDR3 sequences, around 14% of which are singletons. The sequenced sample was blood. Receptor source: a woman in her 30s with Graves' hyperthyroidism.

This clonotype was counted many times. The chain uses TRBV6-1 and TRBJ2-1, with 8 bases identical to TRBD2. Germline CDR1 reads MNHNS; CDR2 reads SASEGT. CDR3 length: 13 residues. Unmatched junction bases numbered 5, after V lost 5 bases and J lost 8 bases. The CDR3 nucleotides read TGTGCCAGCAGTCGCGGACTAGCTTATGAGCAGTTCTTC. It codes for CASSRGLAYEQFF.

The sample holds a few counts of this clonotype. The V and J genes are TRBV28 and TRBJ1-2; 7 nucleotides line up with TRBD1. V lost 6 bases and J lost 8; bases outside the gene matches: 9. The CDR3 extends over 13 amino acids. Per the germline V gene, CDR1 is MDHEN and CDR2 is SYDVKM. CDR3 loop: CASRKTGAEGYTF. The CDR3, as DNA: TGTGCCAGCAGGAAAACAGGGGCGGAGGGCTACACCTTC.

This clonotype showed up many times. The gene calls are TRBV2 and TRBJ2-1, with D possibly TRBD2 on 6 matching bases. The CDR3 loop spans 14 amino acids. The germline V gene has CDR1 SNHLY and CDR2 FYNNEI. The V and J ends lost 4 bases and 7 bases respectively, with 14 bases between them. CDR3 region: CASSAGAWLNEQFF. The CDR3 DNA reads TGTGCCAGCAGTGCGGGAGCTTGGTTGAATGAGCAGTTCTTC.

The sample holds many counts of this clonotype. The chain has TRBV2 and TRBJ2-1, with D possibly TRBD2 on 6 matching bases. The CDR3 totals 13 residues. The V gene's germline CDR1 is SNHLY and CDR2 FYNNEI. Trimming removed 6 bases at V and 3 bases at J, with 9 bases between. DNA of the CDR3: TGTGCCAGCAGCTATAGCGGCTACAATGAGCAGTTCTTC. It codes for CASSYSGYNEQFF.

The chain has TRBV15 and TRBJ2-2; the D gene is possibly TRBD2 (7 bases). V was trimmed by 5 bases and J by 6 bases, leaving 16 bases between them. Looked up from germline, CDR1 is LNHNV and CDR2 is YYDKDF (reference sequence). This CDR3 has 15 amino acids. The CDR3 loop reads CATSSQQGGPGELFF. CDR3 in DNA: TGTGCCACCAGCTCCCAACAGGGAGGGCCCGGGGAGCTGTTTTTT.

CDR3 coding DNA: TGTGCCAGCAGCCCCCAGTGGGCAGGGGTGAGCTCTGGGGCCAACGTCCTGACTTTC. It specifies CASSPQWAGVSSGANVLTF. The genes are TRBV7-2 and TRBJ2-6; tentatively, D is TRBD1 (6 bases). From germline, CDR1 is SGHTA and CDR2 FQGNSA. V was cut by 5 bases and J by 0 bases, with 20 bases left in between. The CDR3 contains 19 residues.

Ten or more counts support this clonotype. This chain links TRBV18 with TRBJ2-3; possibly TRBD1 or TRBD2 for D (5 bases each). V was clipped by 2 bases and J by 2 bases, with 11 bases between them. Per germline, CDR1 KGHSH and CDR2 LQKENI. The CDR3 has 15 amino acids. CDR3 DNA: TGTGCCAGCTCACCATACGGGACCAACACAGATACGCAGTATTTT. The encoded protein is CASSPYGTNTDTQYF.

This clonotype was detected ten times or more. The CDR3 DNA sequence: TGTGCTAGTGGTCCCGGGGGGGTAGTTACCGGGGAGCTGTTTTTT. Translated, it gives CASGPGGVVTGELFF. The V call is TRBV12-5, the J call TRBJ2-2; 8 bases match TRBD2. Germline V gives CDR1 LGHNT, CDR2 FRNRAP. The CDR3 sequence is 15 residues long. The ends lost 5 bases at V and 5 bases at J; junction bases unmatched: 7. Together with reference TRBV12-5 and TRBJ2-2, the CDR3 gives the full variable domain: DARVTQTPRHKVTEMGQEVTMRCQPILGHNTVFWYRQTMMQGLELLAYFRNRAPLDDSGMPKDRFSAEMPDATLATLKIQPSEPRDSAVYFCASGPGGVVTGELFFGEGSRLTVL.

This clonotype was counted only a few times. The chain carries TRBV20-1 and TRBJ2-3, with D perhaps matching TRBD1 (6 bases). The CDR3 extends over 14 amino acids. The V and J ends lost 2 bases and 2 bases respectively, with 11 bases between them. From germline, CDR1 is DFQATT and CDR2 SNEGSKA (reference sequence). CDR3 DNA: TGCAGTGCTAGACCAGGACAGTTCACAGATACGCAGTATTTT. Its translation is CSARPGQFTDTQYF.

The chain recombines TRBV29-1 with TRBJ2-7; TRBD1 might be the D (5 bases). V lost 4 bases, J lost 3 bases, and 13 bases lay in between. In germline, CDR1 is SQVTM, CDR2 ANQGSEA. CDR3 size: 13 residues. CDR3 amino acids: CSVVPLGDYEQYF. The DNA for the CDR3 is TGCAGCGTTGTTCCTCTAGGGGACTACGAGCAGTACTTC.

This clonotype was counted only a few times. V and J are TRBV30 and TRBJ2-1; 7 nucleotides align to TRBD2. After removal of 1 base from V and 4 bases from J, the junction contained 10 bases not matched to a gene. The length of the CDR3 is 16 residues. CDR1 and CDR2 from the germline V gene are GTSNPN and SVGIG (reference sequence). CDR3 nucleotides: TGTGCCTGGAGTGGGGCGGGAGCAGTTTTTTACAATGAGCAGTTCTTC. As protein: CAWSGAGAVFYNEQFF. The variable domain in full, with the rest retrieved from reference TRBV30 and TRBJ2-1, is SQTIHQWPATLVQPVGSPLSLECTVEGTSNPNLYWYRQAAGRGLQLLFYSVGIGQISSEVPQNLSASRPQDRQFILSSKKLLLSDSGFYLCAWSGAGAVFYNEQFFGPGTRLTVL.

The J gene is TRBJ1-2, the V gene TRBV19; D gene uncertain. CDR1 is LNHDA and CDR2 is SQIVND in the germline V gene (reference sequence). Trimming removed 3 bases from V and 0 bases from J, with 17 bases in between. This CDR3 is built from 17 residues. CDR3 sequence: CASSMGVFPRANYGYTF. DNA of the CDR3: TGTGCCAGTAGTATGGGAGTCTTCCCGCGGGCTAACTATGGCTACACCTTC.

This clonotype was counted many times. The chain employs TRBV12-3 or TRBV12-4 and TRBJ1-5, with 11 positions matching TRBD1. This CDR3 contains 17 residues. V lost 4 bases and J lost 6; bases outside the gene matches: 11. CDR3 protein: CASSYWTGGFFGQPQHF. For the CDR3, the DNA is TGTGCCAGCAGTTATTGGACAGGGGGCTTTTTTGGTCAGCCCCAGCATTTT.

As for this clonotype: This sequence may be a read error, since a much larger clone differs from it by one base. This chain connects TRBV20-1 to TRBJ2-7, with D perhaps TRBD1 (6 bases). V lost 6 bases and J lost 3, with 24 bases in between. The germline V gene encodes CDR1 DFQATT and CDR2 SNEGSKA (reference sequence). The CDR3 has 16 amino acids. The CDR3 DNA sequence: TGCAGTGCCAGCCCCGCCTGGGCAGGGGCACGCTACGAGCAGTACTTC. Protein: CSASPAWAGARYEQYF.

This clonotype has only a few counts. The chain has TRBV6-1 and TRBJ2-1; unclear D gene. Germline values: CDR1 MNHNS, CDR2 SASEGT. V lost 8 bases, J lost 1 base, and 12 bases lay in between. The CDR3 runs 14 residues. The DNA of the CDR3 is TGTGCCAGCGCGCGTGGGATATCCTACAATGAGCAGTTCTTC. Protein sequence: CASARGISYNEQFF.

The rearrangement links TRBV5-1 to TRBJ2-6, with D unclear. With 1 base removed from V and 0 bases from J, the gap between germline ends came to 14 bases. CDR1 and CDR2 from the germline V gene are SGHRS and YFSETQ. There are 18 residues in the CDR3. CDR3 sequence reads: CASSLKSLSSSGANVLTF. In DNA, the CDR3 is TGCGCCAGCAGCTTGAAATCCCTCTCCTCCTCTGGGGCCAACGTCCTGACTTTC.

This clonotype was observed many times. The chain employs TRBV12-3 or TRBV12-4 and TRBJ1-2; no clear D gene. The CDR3 runs to 14 residues. Trimming shortened V by 5 bases and J by 3 bases, and 13 bases separated the two germline ends. CDR3: CASSLANSHYGYTF. Here the CDR3 DNA reads TGTGCCAGCAGTCTCGCTAACAGTCACTATGGCTACACCTTC.

In this sample, this clonotype turned up a few times. This CDR3 is CASTTGDSPLHF. DNA of the CDR3: TGTGCCAGCACGACAGGGGATTCACCCCTCCACTTT. J is TRBJ1-6 and V is TRBV27; TRBD1 matches at 8 bases. This CDR3 region has 12 residues. V lost 7 bases, J lost 8 bases, and 1 base stayed unmatched. Germline values: CDR1 MNHEY, CDR2 SMNVEV (reference sequence).

The chain employs TRBV15 and TRBJ1-1; no reliable D call. Trimming took 0 bases from V and 2 from J, leaving 7 bases between them. CDR1 and CDR2 (germline): LNHNV, YYDKDF (reference sequence). The CDR3 loop spans 14 amino acids. The CDR3 protein is CATSRDVVNTEAFF. The CDR3 coding sequence is TGTGCCACCAGCAGAGATGTCGTAAACACTGAAGCTTTCTTT.

This clonotype was seen many times. The chain links TRBV30 to TRBJ2-7; TRBD1 agrees at 10 bases. V lost 4 bases to trimming and J lost 5 bases; unmatched junction nucleotides: 8. The CDR3 contains 14 residues. The germline V gene has CDR1 GTSNPN and CDR2 SVGIG (reference sequence). The CDR3 sequence: CAWNSGQGVNEQYF. CDR3 DNA: TGTGCCTGGAACTCAGGACAGGGGGTCAACGAGCAGTACTTC.

This clonotype appeared many times. The rearrangement links TRBV6-2 or TRBV6-3 to TRBJ2-7; the D is unclear. V was shortened by 2 bases and J by 4 bases, with 6 bases between the two germline ends. CDR1 MNHEY and CDR2 SVGEGT come from the germline V gene. The CDR3 runs to 12 residues. CDR3 loop: CASSYARYEQYF. The CDR3 nucleotides read TGTGCCAGCAGTTACGCCAGATACGAGCAGTACTTC.

This clonotype has ten or more counts. The chain joins TRBV4-1 to TRBJ2-7; TRBD1 matches 8 bases. This CDR3 has 17 amino acids. The germline gives CDR1 MGHRA, CDR2 YSYEKL. With V trimmed by 1 base and J by 2 bases, 10 bases remained unmatched. The CDR3 DNA is TGCGCCAGCAGCCAAGGACCTCGACAGGGGTCCCCCTACGAGCAGTACTTC. As protein: CASSQGPRQGSPYEQYF.

CDR3 bases: TGTGCCATCAGTGAGCGGGGACTAGGAGGGGCAGATACGCAGTATTTT. This sequence encodes CAISERGLGGADTQYF. The chain links TRBV10-3 to TRBJ2-3; TRBD2 agrees at 8 bases. V gave up 2 bases and J gave up 4 bases; unmatched junction bases: 8. The CDR3 totals 16 residues. CDR1 and CDR2 from the germline V gene are ENHRY and SYGVKD.

This clonotype was seen at least ten times. The rearrangement joins TRBV18 to TRBJ1-1, with D hard to call. The CDR3 covers 14 residues. V lost 0 bases and J lost 1, with 6 bases in between. CDR1 is KGHSH, CDR2 LQKENI, per germline. CDR3 nucleotides: TGTGCCAGCTCACCACCTCTGGGGAACACTGAAGCTTTCTTT. Protein product: CASSPPLGNTEAFF.

The chain recombines TRBV7-3 with TRBJ2-1, with 9 nucleotides matching TRBD2. The CDR3 loop spans 15 amino acids. In germline, CDR1 is SGHTA, CDR2 FQGTGA. Trimming cost V 1 base and J 4 bases; bases outside gene matches: 2. The CDR3: CASSLRREGYNEQFF. The CDR3, as DNA: TGTGCCAGCAGCTTAAGGCGGGAGGGTTACAATGAGCAGTTCTTC.

This clonotype was recorded at least ten times. The chain couples TRBV28 to TRBJ2-3, with unresolved D. CDR1 is MDHEN and CDR2 is SYDVKM in the germline V gene. Trimming removed 6 bases at V and 4 bases at J, with 5 bases between. The CDR3 covers 11 residues. The CDR3 here is CASRAADTQYF. The CDR3 nucleotides read TGTGCCAGCAGGGCGGCAGATACGCAGTATTTT.

The chain carries TRBV20-1 and TRBJ2-5; TRBD2 matches 8 bases. CDR3 length: 15 amino acids. The V segment lost 4 bases and the J segment 0 bases; nucleotides outside the gene matches: 7. Germline assignment: CDR1 DFQATT and CDR2 SNEGSKA (reference sequence). CDR3 loop: CSAIFLAGNQETQYF. CDR3 nucleotide sequence: TGCAGTGCTATATTCCTAGCGGGTAACCAAGAGACCCAGTACTTC.

This chain links TRBV5-4 with TRBJ2-2, with 10 bases lining up with TRBD2. This CDR3 spans 15 amino acids. With V trimmed by 4 bases and J by 5 bases, 5 bases remained unmatched. The V gene's germline CDR1 is SGHNT and CDR2 YYREEE (reference sequence). The CDR3 spells CASSQPGLATGELFF. CDR3 in DNA: TGTGCCAGCAGCCAACCGGGACTAGCGACCGGGGAGCTGTTTTTT. Using reference TRBV5-4 and TRBJ2-2 for the parts outside the CDR3, the full variable domain is ETGVTQSPTHLIKTRGQQVTLRCSSQSGHNTVSWYQQALGQGPQFIFQYYREEENGRGNFPPRFSGLQFPNYSSELNVNALELDDSALYLCASSQPGLATGELFFGEGSRLTVL.

Only a few counts were recorded for this clonotype. A junction end diverges from the germline sequence, so it may reflect a read error. The chain has TRBV29-1 and TRBJ2-7, with TRBD1 as a possible D gene (6 bases). This CDR3 has 14 residues. Germline V CDR1 and CDR2: SQVTM, ANQGSEA. The CDR3 here is CNVEETGQNYEQYF. CDR3 nucleotides: TGCAACGTTGAAGAGACAGGCCAAAACTACGAGCAGTACTTC.

This clonotype was recorded a few times. The chain has TRBV30 and TRBJ2-1; TRBD1 matches at 8 bases. CDR3 length equals 18 residues. CDR1 GTSNPN and CDR2 SVGIG come from the germline V gene (reference sequence). V lost 2 bases, J lost 0 bases, and 12 bases stayed unmatched. The CDR3 reads CAWSPEPGDRYSYNEQFF. Written as DNA, the CDR3 is TGTGCCTGGAGTCCAGAACCGGGGGACAGGTACTCCTACAATGAGCAGTTCTTC.

This chain links TRBV27 with TRBJ2-4; 8 bases agree with TRBD1. Germline lookup yields CDR1 MNHEY and CDR2 SMNVEV (reference sequence). V lost 0 bases, J lost 7 bases, and 14 bases stayed unmatched. This CDR3 spans 18 amino acids. In DNA, the CDR3 is TGTGCCAGCAGTTTATCGATGGGCAGGGGGCGCTTGGGGAACATTCAGTACTTC. It translates to CASSLSMGRGRLGNIQYF.

V gene TRBV30 combines with J gene TRBJ2-1, with 12 bases that match TRBD2. The CDR3 is 15 amino acids. Germline assignment: CDR1 GTSNPN and CDR2 SVGIG (reference sequence). V shed 0 bases, J shed 10 bases, and the junction held 7 bases outside the gene matches. The CDR3 DNA reads TGTGCCTGGAGTGTACGGCTAGCGGGAGGGCCAGAGCAGTTCTTC. Encoded protein: CAWSVRLAGGPEQFF.